This passage covers 5 T cell receptor beta chains from one sample sequenced in a study of cytomegalovirus exposure and HLA in healthy donors. The PCR made use of 60 Vbeta and 13 Jbeta primers. Some clones are missing from TCRdb's copy, which holds only in-frame ones; the method was immunoSEQ multiplex PCR. This table holds about 150,000 clones, 60% to 85% found once. The source material was PBMCs. All receptors derive from a woman in her forties or fifties in good health and CMV-seropositive.

This chain joins TRBV29-1 and TRBJ2-3, with D tentatively TRBD1 (6 bases). Germline V gene sequence: CDR1 SQVTM, CDR2 ANQGSEA. This CDR3 is 11 amino acids long. Trimming took 5 bases from V and 6 from J, leaving 9 bases between them. The CDR3 loop is CSVPTGDTQYF. Written as DNA, the CDR3 is TGCAGCGTTCCCACAGGGGATACGCAGTATTTT.

This chain links TRBV27 with TRBJ2-7; a weak D match, TRBD1 (6 bases). The germline gives CDR1 MNHEY, CDR2 SMNVEV (reference sequence). The CDR3 length is 15 residues. The V and J ends lost 3 bases and 4 bases respectively, with 16 bases between them. CDR3 DNA sequence: TGTGCCAGCAGTTTCCCACGGGACACTGTGTACGAGCAGTACTTC. Its translation: CASSFPRDTVYEQYF.

The gene calls are TRBV11-2 and TRBJ2-2; the D gene is possibly TRBD1 (6 bases). Between the trimmed V and J ends, which lost 4 bases and 5 bases, there was a span of 11 bases. Germline CDR1 and CDR2: SGHAT and FQNNGV. The CDR3 length is 14 residues. CDR3 nucleotide sequence: TGTGCCAGCAGCTCCTACAGGGCGACCGGGGAGCTGTTTTTT. It translates to CASSSYRATGELFF.

This rearrangement joins TRBV6-6 to TRBJ2-7, with 9 bases aligning to TRBD2. Trimming at V came to 7 bases and at J to 7 bases, leaving 8 bases not matched to a gene. This CDR3 region has 13 residues. In germline, CDR1 is MNHNY, CDR2 SVGAGI (reference sequence). The CDR3 sequence is CASKVAGAWEQYF. In DNA form, the CDR3 reads TGTGCCAGCAAGGTAGCGGGAGCATGGGAGCAGTACTTC.

The chain carries TRBV9 and TRBJ2-1, with 9 bases lining up with TRBD2. From germline, CDR1 is SGDLS and CDR2 YYNGEE. This CDR3 has 16 residues. The ends lost 4 bases at V and 2 bases at J; junction bases unmatched: 7. CDR3 amino acids: CASSPRVAGAYNEQFF. CDR3 DNA: TGTGCCAGCAGCCCTCGGGTAGCGGGGGCCTACAATGAGCAGTTCTTC.